This TCR beta chain was sequenced for a study of T cell repertoires in cytomegalovirus infection. Study summary: Public signatures in TCR beta pointed to CMV infection and matching HLA type. Study observations and caveats: Carriage of CMV together with the relevant HLA was identifiable through cumulative public TCR beta family frequency.

Germline V gives CDR1 MNHEY, CDR2 SVGEGT. This CDR3 has 18 amino acids. Trimming took 2 bases from V and 5 from J; bases not matched to a gene: 13. TCRdb independently ran MiXCR on the reads; one entry per CDR3 protein. The sample consists of about 220,000 distinct CDR3 sequences, around two fifths of them appearing once. As for this clonotype: Its antigen remains unidentified.

The chain employs TRBV6-2 or TRBV6-3 and TRBJ1-1, with 11 positions matching TRBD1. The source of this sequence is a human donor in good health (CMV status not recorded). Some clones in this sample may be carry-over from other donors' samples. Source: CD8+ T cells from cultured PBMCs, taken from culture after CMV antigen stimulation. CDR3 sequence: CASSYTRDRGATRTEAFF. CDR3 DNA sequence: TGTGCCAGCAGTTACACTCGGGACAGGGGGGCCACACGTACTGAAGCTTTCTTT.